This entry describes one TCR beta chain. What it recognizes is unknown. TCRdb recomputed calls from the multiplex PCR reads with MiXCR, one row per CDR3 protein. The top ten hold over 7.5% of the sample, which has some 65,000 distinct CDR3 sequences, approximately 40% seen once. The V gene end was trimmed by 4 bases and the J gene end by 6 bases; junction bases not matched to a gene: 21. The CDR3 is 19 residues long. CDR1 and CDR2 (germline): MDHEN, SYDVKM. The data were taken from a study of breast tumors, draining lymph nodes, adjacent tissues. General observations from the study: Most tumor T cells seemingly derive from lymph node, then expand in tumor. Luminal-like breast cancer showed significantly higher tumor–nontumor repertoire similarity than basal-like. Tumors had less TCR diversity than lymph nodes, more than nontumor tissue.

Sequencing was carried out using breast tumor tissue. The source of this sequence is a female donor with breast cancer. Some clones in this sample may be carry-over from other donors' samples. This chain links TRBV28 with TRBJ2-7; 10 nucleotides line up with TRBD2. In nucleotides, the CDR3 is TGTGCCAGCAGTTCTATGGGGGGGTCGACTAGCGGGCTTAACCTCGAGCAGTACTTC. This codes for CASSSMGGSTSGLNLEQYF.